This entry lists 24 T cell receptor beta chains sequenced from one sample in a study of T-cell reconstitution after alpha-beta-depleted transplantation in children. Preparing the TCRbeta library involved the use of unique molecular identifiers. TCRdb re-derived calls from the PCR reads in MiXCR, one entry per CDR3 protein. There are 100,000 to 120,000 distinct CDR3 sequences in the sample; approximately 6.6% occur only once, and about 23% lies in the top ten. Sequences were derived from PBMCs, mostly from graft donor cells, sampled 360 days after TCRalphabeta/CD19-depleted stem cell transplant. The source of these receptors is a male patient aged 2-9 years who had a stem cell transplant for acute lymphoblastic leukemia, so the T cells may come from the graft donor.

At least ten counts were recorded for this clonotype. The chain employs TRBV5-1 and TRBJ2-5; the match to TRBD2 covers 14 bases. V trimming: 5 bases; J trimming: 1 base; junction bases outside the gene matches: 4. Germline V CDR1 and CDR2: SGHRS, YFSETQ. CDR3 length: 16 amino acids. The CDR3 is CASSWTSGRIQETQYF. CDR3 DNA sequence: TGCGCCAGCAGTTGGACTAGCGGGAGGATCCAAGAGACCCAGTACTTC. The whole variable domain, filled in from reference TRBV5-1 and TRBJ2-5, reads KAGVTQTPRYLIKTRGQQVTLSCSPISGHRSVSWYQQTPGQGLQFLFEYFSETQRNKGNFPGRFSGRQFSNSRSEMNVSTLELGDSALYLCASSWTSGRIQETQYFGPGTRLLVL.

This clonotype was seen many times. The CDR3: CASSPQRERDYEQYF. CDR3 in DNA: TGTGCCAGCAGTCCTCAGCGGGAGCGGGACTACGAGCAGTACTTC. The chain links TRBV12-3 or TRBV12-4 to TRBJ2-7; 8 nucleotides align to TRBD2. The CDR3 extends over 15 amino acids. With V trimmed by 5 bases and J by 3 bases, 9 bases remained unmatched.

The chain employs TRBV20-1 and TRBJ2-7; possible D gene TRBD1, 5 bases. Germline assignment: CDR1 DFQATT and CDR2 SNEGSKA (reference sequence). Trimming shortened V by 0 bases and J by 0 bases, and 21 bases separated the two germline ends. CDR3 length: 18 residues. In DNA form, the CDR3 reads TGCAGTGCTAGAGACCTTTTTTACCAGACAGTAACCTCCTACGAGCAGTACTTC. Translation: CSARDLFYQTVTSYEQYF.

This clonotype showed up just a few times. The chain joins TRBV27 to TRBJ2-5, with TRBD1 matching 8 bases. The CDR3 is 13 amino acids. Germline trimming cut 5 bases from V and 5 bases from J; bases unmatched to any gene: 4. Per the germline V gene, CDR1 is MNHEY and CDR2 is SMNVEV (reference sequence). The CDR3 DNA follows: TGTGCCAGCAGTGGGCCAGGGGGCGAGACCCAGTACTTC. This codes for CASSGPGGETQYF.

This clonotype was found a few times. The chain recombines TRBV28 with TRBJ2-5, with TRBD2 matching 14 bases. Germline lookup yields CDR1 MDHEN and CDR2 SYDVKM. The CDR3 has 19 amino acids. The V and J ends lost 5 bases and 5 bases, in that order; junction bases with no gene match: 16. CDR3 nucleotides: TGTGCCAGCAGTCCCCCCCCCAGGGAGGGACTAGCGGGAGAGGAGACCCAGTACTTC. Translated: CASSPPPREGLAGEETQYF. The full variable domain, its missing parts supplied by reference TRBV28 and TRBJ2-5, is DVKVTQSSRYLVKRTGEKVFLECVQDMDHENMFWYRQDPGLGLRLIYFSYDVKMKEKGDIPEGYSVSREKKERFSLILESASTNQTSMYLCASSPPPREGLAGEETQYFGPGTRLLVL.

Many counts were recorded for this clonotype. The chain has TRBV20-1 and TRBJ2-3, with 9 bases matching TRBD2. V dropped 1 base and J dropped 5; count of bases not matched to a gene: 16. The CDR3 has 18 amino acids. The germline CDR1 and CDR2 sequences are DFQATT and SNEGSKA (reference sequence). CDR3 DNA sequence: TGCAGTGCTAGAGGGGAAAGCGGGGGGCTCCCAATAGGAGATACGCAGTATTTT. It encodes CSARGESGGLPIGDTQYF.

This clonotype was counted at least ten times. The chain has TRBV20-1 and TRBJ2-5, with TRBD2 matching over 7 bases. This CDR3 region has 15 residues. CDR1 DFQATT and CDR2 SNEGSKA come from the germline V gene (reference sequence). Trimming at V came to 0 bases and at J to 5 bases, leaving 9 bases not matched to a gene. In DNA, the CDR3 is TGCAGTGCTAGAGATACCAGCGGGAAGGAGGAGACCCAGTACTTC. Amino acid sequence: CSARDTSGKEETQYF.

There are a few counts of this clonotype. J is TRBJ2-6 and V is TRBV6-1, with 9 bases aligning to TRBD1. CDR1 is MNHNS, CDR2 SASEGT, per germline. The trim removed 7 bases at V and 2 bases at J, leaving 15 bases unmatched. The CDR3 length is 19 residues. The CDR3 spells CASTKGLGTGKAGANVLTF. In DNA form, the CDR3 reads TGTGCCAGCACCAAGGGGCTGGGGACAGGGAAGGCTGGGGCCAACGTCCTGACTTTC.

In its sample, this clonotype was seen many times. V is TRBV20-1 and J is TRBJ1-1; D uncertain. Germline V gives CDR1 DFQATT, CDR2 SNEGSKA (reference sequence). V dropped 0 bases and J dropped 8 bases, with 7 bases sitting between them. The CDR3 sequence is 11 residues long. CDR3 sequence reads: CSARDLREAFF. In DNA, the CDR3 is TGCAGTGCTAGAGATTTACGGGAAGCTTTCTTT.

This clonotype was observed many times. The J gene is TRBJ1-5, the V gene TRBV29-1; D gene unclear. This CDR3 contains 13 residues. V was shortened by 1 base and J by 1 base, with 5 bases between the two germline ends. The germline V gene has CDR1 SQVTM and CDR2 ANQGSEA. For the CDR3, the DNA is TGCAGCGTTGAAGTGGGGAGCAATCAGCCCCAGCATTTT. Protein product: CSVEVGSNQPQHF.

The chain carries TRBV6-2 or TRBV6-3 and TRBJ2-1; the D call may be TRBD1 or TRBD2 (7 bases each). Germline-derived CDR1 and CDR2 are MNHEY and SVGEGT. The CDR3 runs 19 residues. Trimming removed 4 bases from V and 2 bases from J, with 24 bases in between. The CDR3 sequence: CASSSGGGPRGRTYNEQFF. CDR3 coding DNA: TGTGCCAGCAGTTCAGGGGGGGGGCCAAGAGGGAGAACCTACAATGAGCAGTTCTTC.

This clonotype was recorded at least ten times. The CDR3 spells CASSLSNTGELFF. CDR3 nucleotides: TGTGCCAGCAGCCTATCGAACACCGGGGAGCTGTTTTTT. V is TRBV6-5 and J is TRBJ2-2; D not resolved. Germline CDR1 reads MNHEY; CDR2 reads SVGAGI. The V end lost 6 bases, the J end lost 0 bases, and 5 bases lay between the germline ends. The CDR3 consists of 13 residues.

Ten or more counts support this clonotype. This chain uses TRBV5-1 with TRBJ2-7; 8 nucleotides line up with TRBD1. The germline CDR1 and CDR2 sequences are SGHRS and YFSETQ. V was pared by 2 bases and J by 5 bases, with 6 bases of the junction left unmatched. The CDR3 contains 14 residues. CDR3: CASSLSGGYNEQYF. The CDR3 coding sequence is TGCGCCAGCAGCTTATCAGGGGGCTACAACGAGCAGTACTTC.

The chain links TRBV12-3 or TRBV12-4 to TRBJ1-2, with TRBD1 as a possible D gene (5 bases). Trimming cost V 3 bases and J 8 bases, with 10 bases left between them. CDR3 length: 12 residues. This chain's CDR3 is CASSFGGNGYTF. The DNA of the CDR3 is TGTGCCAGCAGTTTCGGGGGAAACGGCTACACCTTC.

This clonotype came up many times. CDR3 nucleotides: TGTGCCAGCAGTTTACGGGGGGGGCTTGAGCAGTTCTTC. It specifies CASSLRGGLEQFF. The V call is TRBV27, the J call TRBJ2-1; 8 nucleotides align to TRBD2. In germline, CDR1 is MNHEY, CDR2 SMNVEV (reference sequence). The CDR3 length is 13 residues. The J segment lost 9 bases and the V segment lost 2 bases, leaving 3 bases of the junction unmatched.

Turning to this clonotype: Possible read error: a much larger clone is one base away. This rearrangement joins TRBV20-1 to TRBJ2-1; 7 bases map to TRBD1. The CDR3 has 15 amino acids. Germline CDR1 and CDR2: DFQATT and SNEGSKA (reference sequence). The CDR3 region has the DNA TGCTGTGCTAGAGCCGGGACAGTGCCCCCCAATGAGCAGTTCTTC. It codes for CCARAGTVPPNEQFF.

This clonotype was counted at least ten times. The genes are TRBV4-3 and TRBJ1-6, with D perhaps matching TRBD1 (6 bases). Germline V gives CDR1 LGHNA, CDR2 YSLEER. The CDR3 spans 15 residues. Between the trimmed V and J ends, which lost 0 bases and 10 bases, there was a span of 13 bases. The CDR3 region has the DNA TGCGCCAGCAGCCAAGATCGTGGGGGCTGGTCACCCCTCCACTTT. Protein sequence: CASSQDRGGWSPLHF.

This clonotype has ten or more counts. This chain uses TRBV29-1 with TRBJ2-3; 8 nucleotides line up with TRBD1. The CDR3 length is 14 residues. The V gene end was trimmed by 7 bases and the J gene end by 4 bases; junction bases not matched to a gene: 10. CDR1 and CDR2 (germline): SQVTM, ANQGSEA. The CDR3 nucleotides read TGCAGCGCATCCAGGGGGCCCCGACCAGATACGCAGTATTTT. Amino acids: CSASRGPRPDTQYF.

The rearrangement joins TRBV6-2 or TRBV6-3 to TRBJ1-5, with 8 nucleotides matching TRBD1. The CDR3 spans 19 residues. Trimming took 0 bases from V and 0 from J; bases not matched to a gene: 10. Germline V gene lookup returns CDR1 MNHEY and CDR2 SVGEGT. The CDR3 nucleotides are TGTGCCAGCAGTTACTCCAGGACAGGGATGGGGTATAGCAATCAGCCCCAGCATTTT. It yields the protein CASSYSRTGMGYSNQPQHF.

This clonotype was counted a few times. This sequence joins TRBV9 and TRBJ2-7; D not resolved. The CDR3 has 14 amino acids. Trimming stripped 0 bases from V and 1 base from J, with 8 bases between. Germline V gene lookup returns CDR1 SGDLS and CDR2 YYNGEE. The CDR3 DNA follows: TGTGCCAGCAGCGTAGAGGGCCAGTCCTACGAGCAGTACTTC. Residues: CASSVEGQSYEQYF.

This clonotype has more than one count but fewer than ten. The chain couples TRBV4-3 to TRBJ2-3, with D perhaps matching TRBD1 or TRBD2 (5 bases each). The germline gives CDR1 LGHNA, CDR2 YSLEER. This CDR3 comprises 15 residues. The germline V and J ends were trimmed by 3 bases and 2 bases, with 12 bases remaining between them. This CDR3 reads CASSHGTGTTDTQYF. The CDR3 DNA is TGCGCCAGCAGCCATGGGACGGGGACCACAGATACGCAGTATTTT.

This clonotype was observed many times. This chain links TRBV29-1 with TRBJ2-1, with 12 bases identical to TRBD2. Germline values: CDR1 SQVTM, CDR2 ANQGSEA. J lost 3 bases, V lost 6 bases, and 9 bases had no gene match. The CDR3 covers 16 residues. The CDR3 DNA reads TGCAGCGTAGCCACCGGGACTAGCGGGTTCTACAATGAGCAGTTCTTC. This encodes CSVATGTSGFYNEQFF.

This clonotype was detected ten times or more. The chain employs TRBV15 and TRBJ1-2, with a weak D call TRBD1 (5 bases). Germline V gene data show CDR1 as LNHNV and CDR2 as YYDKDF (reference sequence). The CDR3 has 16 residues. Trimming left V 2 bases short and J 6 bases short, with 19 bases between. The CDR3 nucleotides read TGTGCCACCAGCAGATTTCCAGGGAGAAGAGAGGATGGCTACACCTTC. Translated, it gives CATSRFPGRREDGYTF. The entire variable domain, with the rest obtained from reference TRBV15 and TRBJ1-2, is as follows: DAMVIQNPRYQVTQFGKPVTLSCSQTLNHNVMYWYQQKSSQAPKLLFHYYDKDFNNEADTPDNFQSRRPNTSFCFLDIRSPGLGDTAMYLCATSRFPGRREDGYTFGSGTRLTVV.

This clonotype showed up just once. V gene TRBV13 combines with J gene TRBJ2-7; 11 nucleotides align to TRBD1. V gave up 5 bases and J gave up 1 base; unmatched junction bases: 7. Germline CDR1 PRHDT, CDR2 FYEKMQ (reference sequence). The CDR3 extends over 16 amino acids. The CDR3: CASSPAGTGGSYEQYF. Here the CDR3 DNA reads TGTGCCAGCAGCCCCGCCGGGACAGGGGGGTCCTACGAGCAGTACTTC.